Listed here are 32 T cell receptor beta chains from one sample, sequenced in a study of shared clonotypes between healthy human individuals. Sequencing used immunoSEQ multiplex PCR; TCRdb keeps in-frame clones, though not all of them. The sample includes some 700,000 clones, roughly 91% of them seen just once. Source material: memory CD8+ T cells from PBMCs. Subset: CD45RO+ cells pooled with CCR7-negative TemRA cells. These receptors were collected from a man between 18 and 35 years old in good health. Some clones in this sample may be carry-over from other donors' samples.

The V and J genes are TRBV4-1 and TRBJ1-4, with no clear D. V gave up 7 bases and J gave up 8 bases, with 14 bases separating them. CDR1 and CDR2 (germline): MGHRA, YSYEKL. The CDR3 runs to 13 residues. CDR3 nucleotides: TGCGCCAGCAACGACGTTTCCGAGGAAAAACTGTTTTTT. It specifies CASNDVSEEKLFF.

V is TRBV5-4 and J is TRBJ2-7; D is ambiguous. CDR1 is SGHNT, CDR2 YYREEE, per germline (reference sequence). The V end was cut by 1 base, the J end by 6 bases, with 11 bases between. The CDR3 contains 13 residues. CDR3 protein: CASSLLSSPEQYF. DNA for the CDR3: TGTGCCAGCAGCTTGTTGTCTAGTCCCGAGCAGTACTTC.

This clone was counted a single time. V is TRBV11-2 and J is TRBJ2-7, with TRBD2 as a possible D gene (5 bases). Germline V gene data show CDR1 as SGHAT and CDR2 as FQNNGV. Trimming removed 4 bases from V and 0 bases from J, with 13 bases in between. This CDR3 has 15 amino acids. The CDR3 spells CASSSVALSSYEQYF. In DNA form, the CDR3 reads TGTGCCAGCAGCTCCGTAGCGCTGAGCTCCTACGAGCAGTACTTC. The full variable domain, its missing parts supplied by reference TRBV11-2 and TRBJ2-7, is EAGVAQSPRYKIIEKRQSVAFWCNPISGHATLYWYQQILGQGPKLLIQFQNNGVVDDSQLPKDRFSAERLKGVDSTLKIQPAKLEDSAVYLCASSSVALSSYEQYFGPGTRLTVT.

As concerns this clone: At the DNA level, this CDR3 is encoded by other sequences in the same sample as well. This chain links TRBV25-1 with TRBJ2-1; D not resolved. Trimming removed 4 bases at V and 3 bases at J, with 7 bases between. CDR3 length equals 13 residues. The germline V gene encodes CDR1 MGHDK and CDR2 SYGVNS. The CDR3 region has the DNA TGTGCCAGCAGTGTTGGTAGCTACAATGAGCAGTTCTTC. Translated: CASSVGSYNEQFF.

The V and J genes are TRBV29-1 and TRBJ1-2; 7 nucleotides line up with TRBD1. CDR3 size: 13 residues. J lost 5 bases, V lost 4 bases, and 7 bases had no gene match. Germline values: CDR1 SQVTM, CDR2 ANQGSEA. The CDR3 reads CSVGPGDRYGYTF. Here the CDR3 DNA reads TGCAGCGTTGGCCCTGGGGACAGATATGGCTACACCTTC. Full variable domain (rest looked up from reference TRBV29-1 and TRBJ1-2): SAVISQKPSRDICQRGTSLTIQCQVDSQVTMMFWYRQQPGQSLTLIATANQGSEATYESGFVIDKFPISRPNLTFSTLTVSNMSPEDSSIYLCSVGPGDRYGYTFGSGTRLTVV.

The rearrangement links TRBV7-9 to TRBJ2-5; D gene uncertain. V lost 5 bases and J 4 bases, leaving 17 bases between the germline ends. There are 15 residues in the CDR3. The germline CDR1 and CDR2 sequences are SEHNR and FQNEAQ (reference sequence). CDR3 DNA: TGTGCCAGCAGCCCCCCACTGCGCGTACCAGAGACCCAGTACTTC. Protein sequence: CASSPPLRVPETQYF.

V is TRBV7-9 and J is TRBJ1-5, with 7 bases that match TRBD1. V was clipped by 4 bases and J by 3 bases; unmatched bases: 6. The CDR3 is 15 residues long. Germline V gene data show CDR1 as SEHNR and CDR2 as FQNEAQ (reference sequence). The CDR3 bases are TGTGCCAGCAGCTCCAGGACAGGACCCAATCAGCCCCAGCATTTT. Its protein product is CASSSRTGPNQPQHF.

Points on this clone: The junction differs from germline at one of its ends, possibly a read error. This chain joins TRBV6-4 and TRBJ1-1; D gene ambiguous. The CDR3 has 14 amino acids. The germline V gene encodes CDR1 MRHNA and CDR2 SNTAGT. The CDR3 loop is CASSYSNGLTEAFF. The CDR3 nucleotides read TGTGCCAGCAGTTACTCAAACGGGCTCACTGAAGCTTTCTTT.

The rearrangement uses TRBV4-3 and TRBJ2-7; 7 bases agree with TRBD1. This CDR3 has 14 amino acids. CDR1 is LGHNA, CDR2 YSLEER, per germline. V shed 5 bases, J shed 0 bases, and the junction held 4 bases outside the gene matches. CDR3 sequence reads: CASSEGQPSYEQYF. The CDR3 DNA reads as TGCGCCAGCAGCGAGGGACAGCCCTCCTACGAGCAGTACTTC.

In this sample, this clone turned up once. In nucleotides, the CDR3 is TGTGCCAGTAGTACCAGACTAGCGGGAGTTTACGAGCAGTACTTC. Its translation: CASSTRLAGVYEQYF. This sequence joins TRBV19 and TRBJ2-7; TRBD2 aligns across 12 bases. Losses at the gene ends were 4 bases for V and 4 bases for J; bases not matched to a gene: 5. Germline V gives CDR1 LNHDA, CDR2 SQIVND (reference sequence). CDR3 size: 15 residues.

The chain combines TRBV11-2 with TRBJ2-5; 7 nucleotides match TRBD1. The CDR3 runs 14 residues. J lost 6 bases, V lost 3 bases, and 7 bases had no gene match. The V gene's germline CDR1 is SGHAT and CDR2 FQNNGV. CDR3 region: CASSFRDSGKTQYF. CDR3 DNA: TGTGCCAGCAGCTTTCGGGACAGTGGGAAGACCCAGTACTTC.

V usage is TRBV7-9 and J usage is TRBJ1-2; D perhaps matches TRBD1 (6 bases). The germline V gene has CDR1 SEHNR and CDR2 FQNEAQ (reference sequence). V dropped 3 bases and J dropped 2 bases, with 13 bases sitting between them. The CDR3 extends over 15 amino acids. CDR3 amino acids: CASSFPVRGNYGYTF. CDR3 coding DNA: TGTGCCAGCAGCTTCCCGGTTAGGGGGAACTATGGCTACACCTTC.

J is TRBJ2-1 and V is TRBV7-8; the match to TRBD2 covers 9 bases. The trim removed 1 base at V and 6 bases at J, leaving 10 bases unmatched. Looked up from germline, CDR1 is SGHVS and CDR2 is FQNEAQ. This CDR3 contains 17 residues. The CDR3: CASSLGLAGYPSNEQFF. For the CDR3, the DNA is TGTGCCAGCAGCTTAGGTCTAGCGGGGTACCCATCCAATGAGCAGTTCTTC.

V usage is TRBV7-9 and J usage is TRBJ1-5; perhaps TRBD1 as D (6 bases). CDR1 and CDR2 (germline): SEHNR, FQNEAQ (reference sequence). V was trimmed by 8 bases and J by 3 bases, leaving 14 bases between them. CDR3 length: 14 residues. CDR3 in amino acids: CASGTGTLNQPQHF. The CDR3 DNA reads TGTGCCAGCGGTACCGGGACACTCAATCAGCCCCAGCATTTT.

This clone appeared once. CDR3 sequence: CASSPPGTALYNEQFF. CDR3 bases: TGTGCCAGCAGCCCCCCCGGGACAGCACTTTACAATGAGCAGTTCTTC. The chain carries TRBV5-4 and TRBJ2-1; 7 bases line up with TRBD1. V lost 4 bases and J lost 4; bases outside the gene matches: 11. Germline V lookup: CDR1 SGHNT, CDR2 YYREEE (reference sequence). The CDR3 sequence is 16 residues long.

This chain links TRBV7-9 with TRBJ2-7; TRBD1 agrees at 7 bases. The trim removed 1 base at V and 5 bases at J, leaving 11 bases unmatched. CDR3 length: 16 amino acids. Germline V gives CDR1 SEHNR, CDR2 FQNEAQ (reference sequence). CDR3 coding DNA: TGTGCCAGCAGCTTAGGTTTAGACAGGGTTTCCGACGAGCAGTACTTC. This codes for CASSLGLDRVSDEQYF.

The rearrangement uses TRBV27 and TRBJ1-5; possible D gene TRBD1, 5 bases. The germline V and J ends were trimmed by 3 bases and 1 base, with 10 bases remaining between them. The CDR3 extends over 15 amino acids. CDR1 is MNHEY, CDR2 SMNVEV, per germline (reference sequence). CDR3 amino acids: CASSFRDASNQPQHF. In nucleotides, the CDR3 is TGTGCCAGCAGTTTCCGGGACGCAAGCAATCAGCCCCAGCATTTT.

The rearrangement links TRBV10-3 to TRBJ1-2; TRBD1 aligns across 8 bases. Germline V CDR1 and CDR2: ENHRY, SYGVKD. With V trimmed by 2 bases and J by 4 bases, 6 bases remained unmatched. This CDR3 is 15 amino acids long. CDR3 DNA sequence: TGTGCCATCAGTGAGGCTGGACAGGGAGGCTATGGCTACACCTTC. This codes for CAISEAGQGGYGYTF.

The rearrangement links TRBV27 to TRBJ2-1; 14 bases are a match to TRBD2. Per germline, CDR1 MNHEY and CDR2 SMNVEV (reference sequence). Trimming removed 8 bases from V and 1 base from J; junction bases left unmatched: 10. This CDR3 has 18 amino acids. CDR3 residues: CASGGLAGERRSYNEQFF. The CDR3 bases are TGTGCCAGCGGGGGACTAGCGGGAGAGAGGAGGTCCTACAATGAGCAGTTCTTC.

This chain joins TRBV7-3 and TRBJ2-1, with 7 nucleotides matching TRBD2. V lost 0 bases to trimming and J lost 8 bases; unmatched junction nucleotides: 10. CDR3 size: 16 residues. The germline V gene encodes CDR1 SGHTA and CDR2 FQGTGA. CDR3 amino acids: CASSLTGGGPLDEQFF. CDR3 DNA sequence: TGTGCCAGCAGCTTAACTGGGGGAGGGCCACTGGATGAGCAGTTCTTC.

This clone was picked up one time. The chain has TRBV11-2 and TRBJ1-1; weak D call: TRBD1 (5 bases). CDR1 is SGHAT, CDR2 FQNNGV, per germline. The CDR3 spans 14 residues. Trimming took 2 bases from V and 4 from J, leaving 11 bases between them. The CDR3 sequence is CASSLKGWVTEAFF. In nucleotides, the CDR3 is TGTGCCAGCAGCTTAAAGGGGTGGGTCACTGAAGCTTTCTTT.

This chain links TRBV27 with TRBJ2-1; D perhaps matches TRBD2 (6 bases). Germline V CDR1 and CDR2: MNHEY, SMNVEV (reference sequence). The CDR3 is 14 residues long. V dropped 7 bases and J dropped 3 bases, with 13 bases sitting between them. CDR3 DNA: TGTGCCAGCAAGGCGGGGATCTTCTACAATGAGCAGTTCTTC. It translates to CASKAGIFYNEQFF.

The rearrangement joins TRBV27 to TRBJ1-2; 10 positions match TRBD1. The V and J ends lost 10 bases and 6 bases, in that order; junction bases with no gene match: 5. Germline V gene lookup returns CDR1 MNHEY and CDR2 SMNVEV (reference sequence). This CDR3 region has 12 residues. The CDR3 is CATADRGNGYTF. The CDR3 DNA reads as TGTGCCACCGCGGACAGGGGGAATGGCTACACCTTC.

In the case of this clone: Other DNA sequences of this sample code for an identical CDR3. The chain links TRBV7-9 to TRBJ2-7; no reliable D call. CDR1 is SEHNR and CDR2 is FQNEAQ in the germline V gene (reference sequence). The ends were cut back, 3 bases at V and 3 bases at J, with 3 bases in the middle. The CDR3 loop spans 11 amino acids. CDR3 sequence reads: CASSLDYEQYF. The CDR3, as DNA: TGTGCCAGCAGCTTGGACTACGAGCAGTACTTC.

J is TRBJ2-7 and V is TRBV28; possibly TRBD2 for D (5 bases). The CDR3 has 13 residues. Trimming took off 6 bases at V and 1 base at J, with 10 bases between the two ends. The germline gives CDR1 MDHEN, CDR2 SYDVKM. The CDR3 bases are TGTGCCAGCAGCACCGGGGAGTCCTACGAGCAGTACTTC. Amino acid sequence: CASSTGESYEQYF.

The chain couples TRBV19 to TRBJ2-7, with D uncertain. V was shortened by 0 bases and J by 7 bases, with 19 bases between the two germline ends. CDR1 is LNHDA and CDR2 is SQIVND in the germline V gene (reference sequence). This CDR3 contains 16 residues. In DNA, the CDR3 is TGTGCCAGTAGTATAGATGGGGTCCTCTCTTCGAATGAGCAGTACTTC. This gives the protein CASSIDGVLSSNEQYF.

Comment on this clone: Other DNA variants within this sample encode the same CDR3. The genes are TRBV27 and TRBJ2-1, with D perhaps TRBD1 (6 bases). V lost 0 bases and J lost 7, with 7 bases in between. The CDR3 consists of 13 residues. Germline V gene sequence: CDR1 MNHEY, CDR2 SMNVEV (reference sequence). The CDR3 DNA is TGTGCCAGCAGTTTATCGAGGGGGAATGAGCAGTTCTTC. Translated: CASSLSRGNEQFF.

The chain employs TRBV27 and TRBJ2-3; 7 bases agree with TRBD2. There are 16 residues in the CDR3. Looked up from germline, CDR1 is MNHEY and CDR2 is SMNVEV (reference sequence). The V segment lost 4 bases and the J segment 4 bases; nucleotides outside the gene matches: 11. As DNA, the CDR3 is TGTGCCAGCAGTTACCGGACTAGTATCGGTCCAGATACGCAGTATTTT. It encodes CASSYRTSIGPDTQYF.

The chain combines TRBV6-5 with TRBJ1-3, with 7 bases aligning to TRBD1. The CDR3 spans 15 residues. V lost 6 bases to trimming and J lost 0 bases; unmatched junction nucleotides: 5. Germline CDR1 reads MNHEY; CDR2 reads SVGAGI. CDR3 coding DNA: TGTGCCAGCAGGACAGGGACTTTCTCTGGAAACACCATATATTTT. Protein product: CASRTGTFSGNTIYF.

This chain uses TRBV19 with TRBJ2-7; 8 bases fit TRBD2. Germline CDR1 reads LNHDA; CDR2 reads SQIVND (reference sequence). V shed 5 bases and J 4 bases; nucleotides not matched to a gene: 10. CDR3 size: 15 residues. CDR3 sequence reads: CASSPRGSGIYEQYF. CDR3 bases: TGTGCCAGTAGTCCCCGGGGTAGCGGGATATACGAGCAGTACTTC.

The chain joins TRBV4-2 to TRBJ2-7, with 10 bases that match TRBD2. The ends lost 0 bases at V and 7 bases at J; junction bases unmatched: 12. The CDR3 runs 17 residues. The germline gives CDR1 LGHNA, CDR2 YNFKEQ. The CDR3 reads CASSQEPGLAAPGEQYF. Here the CDR3 DNA reads TGTGCCAGCAGCCAAGAACCCGGACTAGCGGCTCCGGGGGAGCAGTACTTC.

The DNA of the CDR3 is TGTGCCAGCAGCTTACGGGCGACCAGCGCAGATACGCAGTATTTT. Its protein is CASSLRATSADTQYF. The rearrangement links TRBV7-3 to TRBJ2-3; no definite D call. Germline values: CDR1 SGHTA, CDR2 FQGTGA. This CDR3 has 15 residues. Trimming took off 2 bases at V and 4 bases at J, with 13 bases between the two ends.